Listed here is a single T cell receptor (beta chain). What it recognizes is unknown. A multiplex PCR was run with 60 Vbeta primers and 13 Jbeta primers. Profiled with immunoSEQ multiplex PCR; TCRdb holds only in-frame clones, not every one. The sample lists around 64,000 clones, 75% to 80% seen once, with 7.8% in the top ten. Germline values: CDR1 SGDLS, CDR2 YYNGEE. The CDR3 loop spans 15 amino acids. Between the trimmed V and J ends, which lost 4 bases and 3 bases, there was a span of 15 bases. These data come from a study of cytomegalovirus exposure and HLA in healthy donors. Regarding the study as a whole: The authors enumerated over 150 TCR beta chains as linked to cytomegalovirus. In a later analysis, V- and J-gene trimming of beta chains associated with a DCLRE1C missense variant, replicated independently.

The sequence was obtained from a man younger than 30 in good health and CMV-seropositive. The rearrangement uses TRBV9 and TRBJ2-3; TRBD1 might be the D (6 bases). The sample taken for sequencing was PBMCs. This chain's CDR3 is CASSPYRDGTDTQYF. For the CDR3, the DNA is TGTGCCAGCAGCCCATACAGGGATGGGACAGATACGCAGTATTTT. The whole variable domain, remainder taken from reference TRBV9 and TRBJ2-3, is DSGVTQTPKHLITATGQRVTLRCSPRSGDLSVYWYQQSLDQGLQFLIQYYNGEERAKGNILERFSAQQFPDLHSELNLSSLELGDSALYFCASSPYRDGTDTQYFGPGTRLTVL.